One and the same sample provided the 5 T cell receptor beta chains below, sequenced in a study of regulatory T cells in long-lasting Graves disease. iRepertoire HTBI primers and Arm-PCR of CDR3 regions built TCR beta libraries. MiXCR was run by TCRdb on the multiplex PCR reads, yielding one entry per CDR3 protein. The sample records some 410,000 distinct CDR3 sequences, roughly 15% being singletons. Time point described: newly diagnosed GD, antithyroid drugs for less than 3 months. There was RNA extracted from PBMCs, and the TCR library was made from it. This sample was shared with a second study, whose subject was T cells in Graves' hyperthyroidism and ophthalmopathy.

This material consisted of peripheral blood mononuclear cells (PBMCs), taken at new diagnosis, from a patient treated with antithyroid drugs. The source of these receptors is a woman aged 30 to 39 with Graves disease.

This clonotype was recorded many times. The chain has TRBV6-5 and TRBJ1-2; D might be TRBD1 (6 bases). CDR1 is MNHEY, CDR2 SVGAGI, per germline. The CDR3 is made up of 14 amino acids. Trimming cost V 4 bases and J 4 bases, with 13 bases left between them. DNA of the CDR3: TGTGCCAGCAGTTTCCTTGGGGGCGTCTATGGCTACACCTTC. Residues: CASSFLGGVYGYTF.

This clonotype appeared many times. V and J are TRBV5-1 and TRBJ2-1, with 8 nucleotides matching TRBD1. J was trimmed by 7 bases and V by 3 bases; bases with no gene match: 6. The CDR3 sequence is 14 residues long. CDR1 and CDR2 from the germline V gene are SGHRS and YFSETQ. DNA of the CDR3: TGCGCCAGCAGCTACCCCGGGACAGGTAATGAGCAGTTCTTC. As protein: CASSYPGTGNEQFF.

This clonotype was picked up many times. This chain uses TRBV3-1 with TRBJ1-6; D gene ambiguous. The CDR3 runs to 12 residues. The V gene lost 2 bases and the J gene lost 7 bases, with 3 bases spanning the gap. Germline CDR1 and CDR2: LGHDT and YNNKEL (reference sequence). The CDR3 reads CASSQYNSPLHF. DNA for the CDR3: TGTGCCAGCAGCCAATACAATTCACCCCTCCACTTT.

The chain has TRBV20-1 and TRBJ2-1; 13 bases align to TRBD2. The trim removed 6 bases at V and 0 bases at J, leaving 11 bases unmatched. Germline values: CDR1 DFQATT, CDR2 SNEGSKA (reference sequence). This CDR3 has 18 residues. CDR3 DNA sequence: TGCAGTGCCCCCGGGACTAGCGGGAACCGGCGCTCCTACAATGAGCAGTTCTTC. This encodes CSAPGTSGNRRSYNEQFF.

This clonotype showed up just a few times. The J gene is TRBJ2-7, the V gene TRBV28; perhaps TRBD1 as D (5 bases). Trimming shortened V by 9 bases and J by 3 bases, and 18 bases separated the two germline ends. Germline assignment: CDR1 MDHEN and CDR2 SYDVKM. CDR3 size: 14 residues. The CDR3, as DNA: TGTGCCAGAGGATACTACAGGAATTACTACGAGCAGTACTTC. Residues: CARGYYRNYYEQYF.